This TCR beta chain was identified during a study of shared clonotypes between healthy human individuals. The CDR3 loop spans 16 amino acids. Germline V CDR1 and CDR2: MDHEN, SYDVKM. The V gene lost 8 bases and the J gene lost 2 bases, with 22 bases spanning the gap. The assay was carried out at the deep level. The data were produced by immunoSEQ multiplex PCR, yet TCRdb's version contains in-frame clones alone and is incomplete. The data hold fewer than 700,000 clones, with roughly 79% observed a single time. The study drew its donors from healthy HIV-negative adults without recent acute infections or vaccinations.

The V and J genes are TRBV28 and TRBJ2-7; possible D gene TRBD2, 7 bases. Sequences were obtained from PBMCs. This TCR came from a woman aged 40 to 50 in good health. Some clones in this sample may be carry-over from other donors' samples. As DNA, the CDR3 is TGTGCCAGCGAAACCTTGGGGGGGGCCGGCGCCTACGAGCAGTACTTC. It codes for CASETLGGAGAYEQYF. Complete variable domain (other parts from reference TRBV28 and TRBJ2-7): DVKVTQSSRYLVKRTGEKVFLECVQDMDHENMFWYRQDPGLGLRLIYFSYDVKMKEKGDIPEGYSVSREKKERFSLILESASTNQTSMYLCASETLGGAGAYEQYFGPGTRLTVT.